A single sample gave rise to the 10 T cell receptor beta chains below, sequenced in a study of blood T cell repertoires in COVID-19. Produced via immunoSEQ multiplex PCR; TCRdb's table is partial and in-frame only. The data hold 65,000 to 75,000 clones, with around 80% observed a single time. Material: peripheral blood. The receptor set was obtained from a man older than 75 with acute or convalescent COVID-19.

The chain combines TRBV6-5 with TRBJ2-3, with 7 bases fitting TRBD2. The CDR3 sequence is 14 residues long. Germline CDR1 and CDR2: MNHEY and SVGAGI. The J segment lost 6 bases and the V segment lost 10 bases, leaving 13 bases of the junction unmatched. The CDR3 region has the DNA TGTGCCACTCATCGGGGAGGGGAATGGGATACGCAGTATTTT. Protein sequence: CATHRGGEWDTQYF.

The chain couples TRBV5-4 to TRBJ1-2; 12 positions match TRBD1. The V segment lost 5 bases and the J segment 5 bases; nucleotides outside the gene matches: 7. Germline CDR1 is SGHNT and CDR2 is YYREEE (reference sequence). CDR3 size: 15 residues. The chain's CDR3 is CASRERDRGRYGYTF. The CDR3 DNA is TGTGCCAGCAGAGAGCGGGACAGGGGGCGTTATGGCTACACCTTC.

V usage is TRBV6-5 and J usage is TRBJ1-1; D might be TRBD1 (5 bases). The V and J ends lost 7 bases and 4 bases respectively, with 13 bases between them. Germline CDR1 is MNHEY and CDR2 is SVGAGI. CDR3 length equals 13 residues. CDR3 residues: CASKEGRSTEAFF. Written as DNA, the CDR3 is TGTGCCAGCAAGGAGGGGCGGAGCACTGAAGCTTTCTTT.

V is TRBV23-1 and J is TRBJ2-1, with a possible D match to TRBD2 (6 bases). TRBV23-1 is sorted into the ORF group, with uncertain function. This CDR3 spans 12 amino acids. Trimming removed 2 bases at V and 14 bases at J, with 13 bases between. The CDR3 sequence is CASSQPRDGEFF. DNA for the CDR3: TGCGCCAGCAGTCAACCGCGGGACGGAGAGTTCTTC.

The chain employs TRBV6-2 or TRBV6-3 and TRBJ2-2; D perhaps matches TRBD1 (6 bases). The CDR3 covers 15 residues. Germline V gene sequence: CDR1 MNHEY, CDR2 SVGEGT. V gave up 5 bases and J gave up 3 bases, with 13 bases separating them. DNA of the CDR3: TGTGCCAGCAGTATAATGGGGGCGGACACCGGGGAGCTGTTTTTT. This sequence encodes CASSIMGADTGELFF.

This CDR3 is CASSGEWVGKLFF. In DNA, the CDR3 is TGTGCCAGCAGCGGGGAGTGGGTCGGAAAACTGTTTTTT. The chain carries TRBV7-9 and TRBJ1-4; D unresolved. Trimming removed 5 bases at V and 10 bases at J, with 14 bases between. Germline values: CDR1 SEHNR, CDR2 FQNEAQ (reference sequence). The CDR3 runs to 13 residues.

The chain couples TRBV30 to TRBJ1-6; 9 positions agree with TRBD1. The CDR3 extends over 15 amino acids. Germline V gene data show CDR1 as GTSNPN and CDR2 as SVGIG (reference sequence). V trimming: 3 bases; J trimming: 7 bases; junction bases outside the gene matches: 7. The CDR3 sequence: CAWSKLTGGNSPLHF. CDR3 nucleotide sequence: TGTGCCTGGAGCAAACTAACAGGGGGCAATTCACCCCTCCACTTT.

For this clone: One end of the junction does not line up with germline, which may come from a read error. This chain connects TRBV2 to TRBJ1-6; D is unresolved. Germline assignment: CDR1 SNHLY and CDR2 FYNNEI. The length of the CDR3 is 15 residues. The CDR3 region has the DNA TGTGCCCGCAGTGGAGGCAGCTCCTATAATTCACCCCTCCACTTT. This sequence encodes CARSGGSSYNSPLHF.

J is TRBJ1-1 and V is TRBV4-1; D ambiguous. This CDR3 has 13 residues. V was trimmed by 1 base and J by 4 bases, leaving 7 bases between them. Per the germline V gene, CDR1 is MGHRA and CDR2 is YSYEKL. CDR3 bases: TGCGCCAGCAGCCAAGGAGGGATCACTGAAGCTTTCTTT. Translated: CASSQGGITEAFF.

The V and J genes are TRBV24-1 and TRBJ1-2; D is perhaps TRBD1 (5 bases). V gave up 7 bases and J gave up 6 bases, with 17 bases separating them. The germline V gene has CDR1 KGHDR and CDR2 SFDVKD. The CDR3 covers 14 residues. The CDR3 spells CATRDKIAGNGYTF. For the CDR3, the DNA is TGTGCCACCAGGGACAAAATAGCAGGGAATGGCTACACCTTC.